A single sample is the source of the 21 T cell receptor beta chains below, sequenced in a study of graft-versus-host responses after intestinal transplantation. For these TCRs, the target antigens are not known. Sequenced by immunoSEQ multiplex PCR; TCRdb stores in-frame clones only, minus some. Of about 100,000 clones in the sample, over 75% were seen once. The sample was unstimulated CD4+ T cells sorted from spleen or lymph node cells, taken before transplant. The receptors were sampled from a human donor who was the organ donor for an intestinal transplant.

V and J are TRBV5-1 and TRBJ2-2; 12 bases are a match to TRBD1. Germline V gene data show CDR1 as SGHRS and CDR2 as YFSETQ. The V and J ends lost 5 bases and 1 base, in that order; junction bases with no gene match: 6. The CDR3 is 17 amino acids. In DNA, the CDR3 is TGCGCCAGCAGTTGGGACAGGGGGCATCAGAACACCGGGGAGCTGTTTTTT. Amino acid sequence: CASSWDRGHQNTGELFF.

In its sample, this clone was seen a few times. The chain couples TRBV2 to TRBJ1-2; TRBD1 matches at 7 bases. This CDR3 spans 13 amino acids. The trim removed 6 bases at V and 2 bases at J, leaving 3 bases unmatched. Germline assignment: CDR1 SNHLY and CDR2 FYNNEI. DNA for the CDR3: TGTGCCAGCAGCAGGGGGGAGAACTATGGCTACACCTTC. Protein product: CASSRGENYGYTF.

The chain combines TRBV27 with TRBJ2-7; tentatively, D is TRBD2 (5 bases). V lost 3 bases, J lost 0 bases, and 9 bases lay in between. The CDR3 covers 14 residues. The germline V gene encodes CDR1 MNHEY and CDR2 SMNVEV (reference sequence). CDR3 amino acids: CASSFRGYSYEQYF. CDR3 DNA sequence: TGTGCCAGCAGTTTCAGAGGGTACTCCTACGAGCAGTACTTC.

V usage is TRBV25-1 and J usage is TRBJ1-3, with 7 bases that match TRBD1. Trimming at V came to 1 base and at J to 4 bases, leaving 10 bases not matched to a gene. The CDR3 loop spans 17 amino acids. Per the germline V gene, CDR1 is MGHDK and CDR2 is SYGVNS. In DNA form, the CDR3 reads TGTGCCAGCAGTGAATTTGGGGAGGGGGCTTCCGGAAACACCATATATTTT. Encoded protein: CASSEFGEGASGNTIYF.

This rearrangement joins TRBV19 to TRBJ1-1; no reliable D call. Germline loops: CDR1 LNHDA, CDR2 SQIVND (reference sequence). Trimming removed 3 bases at V and 5 bases at J, with 13 bases between. This CDR3 region has 14 residues. The CDR3, as DNA: TGTGCCAGTAGTATTGGCCCGGATGGAACTGAAGCTTTCTTT. Its protein product is CASSIGPDGTEAFF.

This clone was seen a few times. The chain carries TRBV5-6 and TRBJ1-3; D possibly corresponds to TRBD1 (5 bases). Germline V gene data show CDR1 as SGHDT and CDR2 as YYEEEE. The CDR3 spans 15 residues. V shed 0 bases and J shed 9 bases, with 16 bases lying between them. CDR3 DNA sequence: TGTGCCAGCAGCTTGGGGGGACCTTTGGTCGGCACCATATATTTT. Translation gives CASSLGGPLVGTIYF. Full variable domain (remainder filled in from reference TRBV5-6 and TRBJ1-3): DAGVTQSPTHLIKTRGQQVTLRCSPKSGHDTVSWYQQALGQGPQFIFQYYEEEERQRGNFPDRFSGHQFPNYSSELNVNALLLGDSALYLCASSLGGPLVGTIYFGEGSWLTVV.

The chain is built from TRBV18 and TRBJ1-5, with a tentative D call TRBD1 (6 bases). With 5 bases removed from V and 4 bases from J, the gap between germline ends came to 12 bases. There are 14 residues in the CDR3. Germline CDR1 is KGHSH and CDR2 is LQKENI. CDR3 sequence (DNA): TGTGCCAGCTCAGCTTGGACAGAAAATCAGCCCCAGCATTTT. Translating gives CASSAWTENQPQHF. Filled out from reference TRBV18 and TRBJ1-5, the complete variable domain reads NAGVMQNPRHLVRRRGQEARLRCSPMKGHSHVYWYRQLPEEGLKFMVYLQKENIIDESGMPKERFSAEFPKEGPSILRIQQVVRGDSAAYFCASSAWTENQPQHFGDGTRLSIL.

The chain uses TRBV6-5 and TRBJ2-1; D not resolved. There are 16 residues in the CDR3. The germline V gene has CDR1 MNHEY and CDR2 SVGAGI. Trimming removed 4 bases from V and 6 bases from J, with 19 bases in between. The CDR3 region is CASSLLGSMARNEQFF. The CDR3 DNA reads as TGTGCCAGCAGTTTATTGGGAAGCATGGCCCGCAATGAGCAGTTCTTC.

The chain combines TRBV6-5 with TRBJ1-1; D unresolved. Between the trimmed V and J ends, which lost 6 bases and 0 bases, there was a span of 8 bases. Germline CDR1 is MNHEY and CDR2 is SVGAGI. This CDR3 contains 13 residues. The chain's CDR3 is CASRSLVNTEAFF. The CDR3 region has the DNA TGTGCCAGCAGATCATTGGTGAACACTGAAGCTTTCTTT.

This clone appeared once. The rearrangement links TRBV7-9 to TRBJ2-3, with a tentative D call TRBD2 (7 bases). V was clipped by 6 bases and J by 1 base, with 20 bases between them. Per germline, CDR1 SEHNR and CDR2 FQNEAQ (reference sequence). The CDR3 has 17 amino acids. This chain's CDR3 is CASSVGGGISRTDTQYF. CDR3 DNA: TGTGCCAGCAGTGTGGGAGGGGGGATTTCCCGCACAGATACGCAGTATTTT.

In DNA form, the CDR3 reads TGCGCCAGCAGCTTGTTCGAAAGGAGCACTGAAGCTTTCTTT. This encodes CASSLFERSTEAFF. The V gene is TRBV5-1, the J gene TRBJ1-1; D is undetermined. CDR1 SGHRS and CDR2 YFSETQ come from the germline V gene. V gave up 1 base and J gave up 4 bases, with 11 bases separating them. This CDR3 is 14 amino acids long.

This chain links TRBV10-3 with TRBJ2-7, with D tentatively TRBD1 (6 bases). Trimming pared 5 bases from V and 5 bases from J, leaving 19 bases between. The CDR3 consists of 15 residues. Germline lookup yields CDR1 ENHRY and CDR2 SYGVKD. The CDR3 loop is CAISQTGSSSHEQYF. CDR3 nucleotide sequence: TGTGCCATCAGTCAAACAGGGTCTTCGTCGCACGAGCAGTACTTC.

This rearrangement joins TRBV5-1 to TRBJ2-1; TRBD2 aligns across 16 bases. V lost 3 bases and J lost 5; bases outside the gene matches: 2. Germline CDR1 and CDR2: SGHRS and YFSETQ. The CDR3 runs to 16 residues. The CDR3 DNA is TGCGCCAGCAGCTACGGGACTAGCGGGGGGGACAATGAGCAGTTCTTC. It specifies CASSYGTSGGDNEQFF. Together with reference TRBV5-1 and TRBJ2-1, the CDR3 gives the full variable domain: KAGVTQTPRYLIKTRGQQVTLSCSPISGHRSVSWYQQTPGQGLQFLFEYFSETQRNKGNFPGRFSGRQFSNSRSEMNVSTLELGDSALYLCASSYGTSGGDNEQFFGPGTRLTVL.

J is TRBJ2-2 and V is TRBV7-2; 7 bases fit TRBD1. The V gene end was trimmed by 5 bases and the J gene end by 1 base; junction bases not matched to a gene: 1. There are 14 residues in the CDR3. Germline V gives CDR1 SGHTA, CDR2 FQGNSA. Here the CDR3 DNA reads TGTGCCAGCAGCCGGGACAGGAACACCGGGGAGCTGTTTTTT. As protein: CASSRDRNTGELFF.

V and J are TRBV18 and TRBJ1-1; tentatively, D is TRBD1 (5 bases). Per the germline V gene, CDR1 is KGHSH and CDR2 is LQKENI. V gave up 3 bases and J gave up 1 base, with 9 bases separating them. This CDR3 has 14 amino acids. Written as DNA, the CDR3 is TGTGCCAGCTCACCGCCCGGGGGGAACACTGAAGCTTTCTTT. It codes for CASSPPGGNTEAFF.

In its sample, this clone was seen once. V and J are TRBV10-3 and TRBJ2-2, with 7 bases fitting TRBD2. Per germline, CDR1 ENHRY and CDR2 SYGVKD. J gave up 9 bases and V 5 bases, and 3 bases lay outside the gene matches. The CDR3 is 12 amino acids. For the CDR3, the DNA is TGTGCCATCAGTCTGGGGGGGAGGGAGCTGTTTTTT. Translating gives CAISLGGRELFF.

This clone was seen a handful of times. The CDR3 bases are TGTGCCAGTAGTACGACAGGGGTCTCTGGAAACACCATATATTTT. Its protein product is CASSTTGVSGNTIYF. The chain links TRBV19 to TRBJ1-3, with 8 nucleotides matching TRBD1. Per the germline V gene, CDR1 is LNHDA and CDR2 is SQIVND (reference sequence). Trimming removed 4 bases from V and 0 bases from J; junction bases left unmatched: 2. The CDR3 spans 15 residues.

J is TRBJ2-7 and V is TRBV30; D not resolved. Germline CDR1 and CDR2: GTSNPN and SVGIG (reference sequence). Trimming stripped 3 bases from V and 6 bases from J, with 9 bases between. The CDR3 is 11 residues long. CDR3: CAWRGSGEQYF. DNA of the CDR3: TGTGCCTGGAGGGGCTCGGGCGAGCAGTACTTC.

This chain links TRBV7-8 with TRBJ1-2; the match to TRBD1 covers 7 bases. With 4 bases clipped from V and 8 bases from J, the junction kept 16 bases outside the gene matches. The germline V gene encodes CDR1 SGHVS and CDR2 FQNEAQ. The CDR3 loop spans 16 amino acids. The CDR3 DNA reads as TGTGCCAGCAGCTCCGTGGAGGACAGGTTCGACGTGGGCTACACCTTC. Protein sequence: CASSSVEDRFDVGYTF.

V is TRBV19 and J is TRBJ1-6; a weak D match, TRBD1 (6 bases). CDR1 LNHDA and CDR2 SQIVND come from the germline V gene (reference sequence). V was cut by 2 bases and J by 10 bases, with 15 bases left in between. This CDR3 contains 15 residues. CDR3 DNA sequence: TGTGCCAGTAGTATAACAGGGTTTTCGGGATCACCCCTCCACTTT. Residues: CASSITGFSGSPLHF.

This clone was seen only a few times. This sequence joins TRBV5-6 and TRBJ1-6, with a possible D match to TRBD1 (5 bases). Trimming pared 3 bases from V and 9 bases from J, leaving 13 bases between. In germline, CDR1 is SGHDT, CDR2 YYEEEE. This CDR3 has 14 residues. The CDR3 loop reads CASSSRGRGSPLHF. In DNA, the CDR3 is TGTGCCAGCAGCTCGAGGGGTCGGGGTTCACCCCTCCACTTT.